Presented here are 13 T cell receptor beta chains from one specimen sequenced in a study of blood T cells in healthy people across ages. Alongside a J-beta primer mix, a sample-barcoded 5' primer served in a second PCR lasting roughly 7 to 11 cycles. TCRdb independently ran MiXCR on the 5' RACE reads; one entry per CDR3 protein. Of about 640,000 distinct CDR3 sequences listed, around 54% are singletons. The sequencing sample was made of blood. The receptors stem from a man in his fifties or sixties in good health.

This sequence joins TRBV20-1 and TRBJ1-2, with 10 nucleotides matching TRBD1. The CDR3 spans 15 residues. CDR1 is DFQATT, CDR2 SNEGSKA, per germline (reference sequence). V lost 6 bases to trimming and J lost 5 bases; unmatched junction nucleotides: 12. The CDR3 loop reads CSASPGGQGIYGYTF. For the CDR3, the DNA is TGCAGTGCCTCCCCCGGGGGACAGGGGATATATGGCTACACCTTC.

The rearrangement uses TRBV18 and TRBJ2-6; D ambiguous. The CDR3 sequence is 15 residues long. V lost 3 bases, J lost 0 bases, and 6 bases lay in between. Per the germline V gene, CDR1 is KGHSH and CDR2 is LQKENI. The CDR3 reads CASSPESSGANVLTF. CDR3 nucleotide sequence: TGTGCCAGCTCACCGGAGAGCTCTGGGGCCAACGTCCTGACTTTC.

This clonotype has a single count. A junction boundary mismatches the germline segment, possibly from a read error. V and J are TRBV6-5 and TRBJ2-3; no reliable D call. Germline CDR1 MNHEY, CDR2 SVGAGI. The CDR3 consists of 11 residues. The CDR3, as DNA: TGTGTCAGCAGTTACGCAGATACGCAGTATTTT. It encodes CVSSYADTQYF.

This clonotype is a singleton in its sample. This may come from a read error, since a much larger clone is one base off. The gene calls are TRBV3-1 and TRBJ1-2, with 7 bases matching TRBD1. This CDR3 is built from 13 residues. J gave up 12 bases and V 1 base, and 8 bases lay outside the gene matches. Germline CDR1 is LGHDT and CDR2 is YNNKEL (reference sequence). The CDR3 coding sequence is TGTGCCAGCAGCCAAGCAGGGGGAGGAGGCCACACCTTC. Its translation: CASSQAGGGGHTF. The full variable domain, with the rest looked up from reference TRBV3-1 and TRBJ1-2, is DTAVSQTPKYLVTQMGNDKSIKCEQNLGHDTMYWYKQDSKKFLKIMFSYNNKELIINETVPNRFSPKSPDKAHLNLHINSLELGDSAVYFCASSQAGGGGHTFGSGTRLTVV.

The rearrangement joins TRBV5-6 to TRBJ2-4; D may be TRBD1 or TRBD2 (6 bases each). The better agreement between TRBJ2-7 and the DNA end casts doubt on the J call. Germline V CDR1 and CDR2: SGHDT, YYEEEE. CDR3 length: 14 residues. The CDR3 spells CASSYYREDYEQYF. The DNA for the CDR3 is TGTGCCAGCAGCTACTACAGGGAGGACTACGAGCAGTACTTC.

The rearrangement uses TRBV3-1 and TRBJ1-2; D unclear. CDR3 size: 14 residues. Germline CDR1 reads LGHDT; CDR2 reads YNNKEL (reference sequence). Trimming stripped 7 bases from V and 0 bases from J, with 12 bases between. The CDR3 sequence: CASTPGASNYGYTF. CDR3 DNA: TGTGCCAGCACCCCGGGAGCCTCTAACTATGGCTACACCTTC.

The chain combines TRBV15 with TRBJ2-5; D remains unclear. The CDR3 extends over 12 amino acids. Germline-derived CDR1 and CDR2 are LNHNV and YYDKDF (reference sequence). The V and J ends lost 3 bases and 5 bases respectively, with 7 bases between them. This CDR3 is CATSRAWETQYF. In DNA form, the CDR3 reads TGTGCCACCAGCAGGGCGTGGGAGACCCAGTACTTC.

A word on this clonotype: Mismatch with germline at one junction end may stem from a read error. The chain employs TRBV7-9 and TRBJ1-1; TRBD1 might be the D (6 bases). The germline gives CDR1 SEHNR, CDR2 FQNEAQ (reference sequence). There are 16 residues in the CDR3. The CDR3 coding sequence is TGCGCCAGCAGCTTAGATCGGTGGGCAGGGGACACTGAAGCTTTCTTT. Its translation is CASSLDRWAGDTEAFF.

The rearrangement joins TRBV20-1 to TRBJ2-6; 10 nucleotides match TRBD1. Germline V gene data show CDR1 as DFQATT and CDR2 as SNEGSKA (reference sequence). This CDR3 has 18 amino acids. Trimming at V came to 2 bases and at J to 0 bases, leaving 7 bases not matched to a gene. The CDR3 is CSARTPGQGNSGANVLTF. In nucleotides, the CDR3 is TGCAGTGCTAGAACTCCGGGACAGGGGAACTCTGGGGCCAACGTCCTGACTTTC.

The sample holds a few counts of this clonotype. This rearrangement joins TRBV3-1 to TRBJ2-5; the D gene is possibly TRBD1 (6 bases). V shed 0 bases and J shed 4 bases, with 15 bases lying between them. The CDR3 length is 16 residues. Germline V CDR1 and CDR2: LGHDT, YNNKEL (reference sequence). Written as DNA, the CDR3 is TGTGCCAGCAGCCAAGATCGAGAGGGGGACGGAGAGACCCAGTACTTC. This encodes CASSQDREGDGETQYF.

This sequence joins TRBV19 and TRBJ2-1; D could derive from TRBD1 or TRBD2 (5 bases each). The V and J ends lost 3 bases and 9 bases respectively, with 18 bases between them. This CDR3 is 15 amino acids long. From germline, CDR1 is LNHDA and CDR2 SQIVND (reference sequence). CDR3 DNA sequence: TGTGCCAGTAGTATTGGGACCGGGACGGTGGGTGAGCAGTTCTTC. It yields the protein CASSIGTGTVGEQFF.

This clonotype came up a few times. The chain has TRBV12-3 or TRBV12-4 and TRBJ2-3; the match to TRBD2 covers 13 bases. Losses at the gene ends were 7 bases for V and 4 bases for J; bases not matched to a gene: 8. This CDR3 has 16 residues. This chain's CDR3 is CASNQLAGGPPDTQYF. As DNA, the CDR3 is TGTGCCAGCAACCAACTAGCGGGGGGGCCCCCAGATACGCAGTATTTT.

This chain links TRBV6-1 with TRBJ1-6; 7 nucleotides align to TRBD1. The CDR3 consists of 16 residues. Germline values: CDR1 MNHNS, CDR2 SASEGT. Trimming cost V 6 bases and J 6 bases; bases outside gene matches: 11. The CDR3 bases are TGTGCCAGCAGACTTTTCAACAGGGGTCCTAATTCACCCCTCCACTTT. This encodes CASRLFNRGPNSPLHF.